Below, one T cell receptor (beta chain) is given with its context. Its specificity is unknown. This entry comes from a study of OX40 agonist ivuxolimab in advanced cancers. Whole-study results and caveats: At 0.1-3.0 mg/kg, partial responders had clonal expansion among the lowest observed.

TCRdb's table, derived via immunoSEQ multiplex PCR, lists solely in-frame clones and lacks some. The sample has about 79,000 clones; 88% are singletons. Germline CDR1 and CDR2: MNHEY and SVGAGI. Losses at the gene ends were 2 bases for V and 1 base for J; bases not matched to a gene: 4. The CDR3 is 15 residues long. The TCR comes from an adult with an advanced solid tumor such as melanoma, head and neck, liver or kidney cancer. The V gene is TRBV6-5, the J gene TRBJ2-5; 7 nucleotides align to TRBD1. The input for sequencing was CD4+ or CD8+ T cells sorted from blood, taken in a trial of the OX40 agonist ivuxolimab. The CDR3 is CASSYQGQFQETQYF. The DNA for the CDR3 is TGTGCCAGCAGTTACCAGGGACAGTTCCAAGAGACCCAGTACTTC.